This T cell receptor beta chain was sequenced in a study of OX40 agonist ivuxolimab in advanced cancers. V was pared by 0 bases and J by 2 bases, with 16 bases between. CDR1 is SEHNR and CDR2 is FQNEAQ in the germline V gene (reference sequence). The CDR3 totals 17 residues. Clones were sequenced by immunoSEQ multiplex PCR, and TCRdb holds only the in-frame ones, with some missing. The data hold about 46,000 clones, with about 80% observed a single time. The sequence derives from an adult with an advanced solid tumor such as melanoma, head and neck, liver or kidney cancer. This material consisted of CD4+ or CD8+ T cells sorted from blood, taken in a trial of the OX40 agonist ivuxolimab. The chain recombines TRBV7-9 with TRBJ1-2; D not certain. In DNA form, the CDR3 reads TGTGCCAGCAGCTTAGCGTGGGGTTTAGGGATAAACTATGGCTACACCTTC. Its translation is CASSLAWGLGINYGYTF.